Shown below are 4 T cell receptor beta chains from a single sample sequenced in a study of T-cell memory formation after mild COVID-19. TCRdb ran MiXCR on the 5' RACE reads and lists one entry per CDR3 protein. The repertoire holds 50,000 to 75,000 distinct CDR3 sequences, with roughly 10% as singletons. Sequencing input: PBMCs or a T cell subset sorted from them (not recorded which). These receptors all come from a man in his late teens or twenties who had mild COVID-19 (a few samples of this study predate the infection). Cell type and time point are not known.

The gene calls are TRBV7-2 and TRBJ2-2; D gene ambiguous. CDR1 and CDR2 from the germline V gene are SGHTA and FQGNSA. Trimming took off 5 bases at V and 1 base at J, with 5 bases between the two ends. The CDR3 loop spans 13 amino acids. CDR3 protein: CASSGRNTGELFF. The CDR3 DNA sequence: TGTGCCAGCAGCGGCAGGAACACCGGGGAGCTGTTTTTT.

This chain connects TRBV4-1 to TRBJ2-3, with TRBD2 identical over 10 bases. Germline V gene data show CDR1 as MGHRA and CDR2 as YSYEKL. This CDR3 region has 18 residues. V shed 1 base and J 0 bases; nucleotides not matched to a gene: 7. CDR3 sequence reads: CASSQGPAGGLSTDTQYF. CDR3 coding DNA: TGCGCCAGCAGCCAAGGTCCAGCGGGGGGGCTTAGCACAGATACGCAGTATTTT.

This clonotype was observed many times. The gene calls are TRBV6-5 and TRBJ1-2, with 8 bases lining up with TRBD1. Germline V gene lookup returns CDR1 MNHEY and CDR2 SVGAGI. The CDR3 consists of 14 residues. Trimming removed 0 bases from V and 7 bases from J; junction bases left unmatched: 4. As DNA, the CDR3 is TGTGCCAGCAGTTACTCGGGACAGGCGGGTGGCTACACCTTC. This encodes CASSYSGQAGGYTF.

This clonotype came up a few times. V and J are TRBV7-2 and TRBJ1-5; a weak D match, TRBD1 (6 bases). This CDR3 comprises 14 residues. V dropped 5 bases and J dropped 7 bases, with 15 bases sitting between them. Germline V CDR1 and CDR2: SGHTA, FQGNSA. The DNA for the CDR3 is TGTGCCAGCAGCGTCAGGGGAGTCGAGCAGCCCCAGCATTTT. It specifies CASSVRGVEQPQHF.